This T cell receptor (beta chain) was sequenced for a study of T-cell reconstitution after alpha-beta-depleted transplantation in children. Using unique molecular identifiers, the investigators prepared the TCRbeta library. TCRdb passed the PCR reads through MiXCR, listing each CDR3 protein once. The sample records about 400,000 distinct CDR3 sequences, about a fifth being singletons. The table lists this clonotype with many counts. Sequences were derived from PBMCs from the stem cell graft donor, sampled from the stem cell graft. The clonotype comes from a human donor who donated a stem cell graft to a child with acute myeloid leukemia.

This chain's CDR3 is CSAGPGTGGYEQYF. The CDR3, as DNA: TGCAGTGCTGGCCCGGGGACAGGGGGCTACGAGCAGTACTTC. The chain couples TRBV20-1 to TRBJ2-7, with 11 bases matching TRBD1. The CDR3 covers 14 residues. Germline V gene sequence: CDR1 DFQATT, CDR2 SNEGSKA (reference sequence). Trimming took 5 bases from V and 3 from J; bases not matched to a gene: 6.